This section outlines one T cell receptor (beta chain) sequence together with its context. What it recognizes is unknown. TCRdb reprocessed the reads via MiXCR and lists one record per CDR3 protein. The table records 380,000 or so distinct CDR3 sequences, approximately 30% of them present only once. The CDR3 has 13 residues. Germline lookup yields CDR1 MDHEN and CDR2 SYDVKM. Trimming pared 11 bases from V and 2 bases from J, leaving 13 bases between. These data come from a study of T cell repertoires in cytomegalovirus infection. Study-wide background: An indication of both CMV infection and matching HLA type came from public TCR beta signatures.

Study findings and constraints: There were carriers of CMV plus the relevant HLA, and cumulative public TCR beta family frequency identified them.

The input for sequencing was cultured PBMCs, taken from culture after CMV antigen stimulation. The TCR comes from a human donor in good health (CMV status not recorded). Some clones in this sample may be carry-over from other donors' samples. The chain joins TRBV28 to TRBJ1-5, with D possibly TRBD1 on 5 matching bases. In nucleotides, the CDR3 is TGTGCCTGGGGAGGGGCCGGCAATCAGCCCCAGCATTTT. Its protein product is CAWGGAGNQPQHF.